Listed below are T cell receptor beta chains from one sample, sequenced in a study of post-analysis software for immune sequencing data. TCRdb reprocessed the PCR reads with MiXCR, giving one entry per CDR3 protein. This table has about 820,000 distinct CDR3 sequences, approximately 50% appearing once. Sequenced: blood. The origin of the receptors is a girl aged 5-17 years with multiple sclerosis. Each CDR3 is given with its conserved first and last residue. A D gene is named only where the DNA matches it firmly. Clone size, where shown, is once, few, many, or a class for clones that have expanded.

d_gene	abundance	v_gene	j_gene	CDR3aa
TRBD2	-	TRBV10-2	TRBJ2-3	CASSEQTGLAGVVGGDTQYF
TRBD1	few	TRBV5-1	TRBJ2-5	CASSSGQGGTQYF
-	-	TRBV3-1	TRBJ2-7	CASSQDRIYEQYF
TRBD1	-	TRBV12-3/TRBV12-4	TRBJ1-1	CASSLQGAFSEAFF
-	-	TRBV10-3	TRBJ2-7	CAISESGGRSYEQYF
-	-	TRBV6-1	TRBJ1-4	CASTRSAVNEKLFF
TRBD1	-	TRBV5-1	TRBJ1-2	CASSPTGAAGTYGYTF
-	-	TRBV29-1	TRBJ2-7	CSASGTDSYEQYF
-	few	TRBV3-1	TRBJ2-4	CASSQDQAKNIQYF
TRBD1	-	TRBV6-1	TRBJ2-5	CASSESAGGKETQYF
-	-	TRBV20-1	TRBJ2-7	CSARPTGRSYEQYF
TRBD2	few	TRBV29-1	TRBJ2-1	CSVEARGGNEQFF
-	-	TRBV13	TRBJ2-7	CASSFGPGNSYEQYF
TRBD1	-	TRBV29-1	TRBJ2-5	CTVPGQGMETQYF
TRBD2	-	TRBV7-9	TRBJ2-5	CVSSLAQTSGGNQETQYF
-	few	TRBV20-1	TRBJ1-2	CITGGHYGYTF
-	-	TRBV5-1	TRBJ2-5	CASSFSRGETQYF
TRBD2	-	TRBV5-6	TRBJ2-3	CASSWGLADRTDTQYF
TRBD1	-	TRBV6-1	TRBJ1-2	CASSNGQDLWGGYTF
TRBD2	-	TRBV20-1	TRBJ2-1	CSASFLASGRKEQFF
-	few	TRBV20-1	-	CSARGHGGNSYEQYF
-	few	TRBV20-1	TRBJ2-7	CSAKRPGSAYEQYF
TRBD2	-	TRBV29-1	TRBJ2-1	CSAEGQGGNEQFF
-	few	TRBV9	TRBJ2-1	CASSVSYEQFF
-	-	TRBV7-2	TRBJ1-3	CASSLVARTTRGNTIYF
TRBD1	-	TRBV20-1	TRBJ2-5	CSALRQGGETQYF
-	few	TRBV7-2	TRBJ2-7	CASTPRGGIASYEQYF
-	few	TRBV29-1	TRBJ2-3	CSVEGYSSTDTQYF
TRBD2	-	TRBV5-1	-	CAGSLGTRNYEQYF
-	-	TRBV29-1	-	CSVERAGGETQYF
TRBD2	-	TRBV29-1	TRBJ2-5	CSVVGRLAETQYF
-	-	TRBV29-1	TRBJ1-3	CSGAQGFGNTIYF